The clone carrying this T cell receptor (beta chain) was detected a few times. These data are taken from a study of cytomegalovirus exposure and HLA in healthy donors. The PCR made use of 60 Vbeta and 13 Jbeta primers. Produced via immunoSEQ multiplex PCR; TCRdb's table is partial and in-frame only. The data contain 95,000 to 120,000 clones, around 66% of them singletons. The CDR3 contains 16 residues. The germline V gene has CDR1 SNHLY and CDR2 FYNNEI. With 6 bases clipped from V and 7 bases from J, the junction kept 14 bases outside the gene matches. The source material was PBMCs. This rearrangement joins TRBV2 to TRBJ1-2, with 10 positions matching TRBD1. The sequence came from a man between 18 and 29 years old in good health and CMV-seropositive. The CDR3 bases are TGTGCCAGCAGCCACACGGGGGACAGGGGAGGAGGTGGCTACACCTTC. It is translated as CASSHTGDRGGGGYTF.